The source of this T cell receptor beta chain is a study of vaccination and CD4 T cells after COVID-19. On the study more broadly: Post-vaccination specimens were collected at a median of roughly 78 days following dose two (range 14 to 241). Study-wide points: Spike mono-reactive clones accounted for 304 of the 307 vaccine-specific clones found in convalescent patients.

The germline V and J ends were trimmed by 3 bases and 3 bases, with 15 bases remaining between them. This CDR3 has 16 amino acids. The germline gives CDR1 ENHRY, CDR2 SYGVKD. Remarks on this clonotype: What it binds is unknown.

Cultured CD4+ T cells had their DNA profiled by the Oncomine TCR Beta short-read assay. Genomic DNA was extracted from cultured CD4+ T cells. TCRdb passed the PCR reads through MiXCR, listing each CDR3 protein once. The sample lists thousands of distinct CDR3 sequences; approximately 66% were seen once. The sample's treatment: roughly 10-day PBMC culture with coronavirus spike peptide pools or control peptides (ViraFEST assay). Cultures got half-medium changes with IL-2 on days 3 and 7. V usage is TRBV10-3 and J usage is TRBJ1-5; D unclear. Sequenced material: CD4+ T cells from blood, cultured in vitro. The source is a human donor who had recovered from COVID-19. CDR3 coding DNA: TGTGCCATCAGTGAAGTACGGGGAGGGCCCAATCAGCCCCAGCATTTT. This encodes CAISEVRGGPNQPQHF.